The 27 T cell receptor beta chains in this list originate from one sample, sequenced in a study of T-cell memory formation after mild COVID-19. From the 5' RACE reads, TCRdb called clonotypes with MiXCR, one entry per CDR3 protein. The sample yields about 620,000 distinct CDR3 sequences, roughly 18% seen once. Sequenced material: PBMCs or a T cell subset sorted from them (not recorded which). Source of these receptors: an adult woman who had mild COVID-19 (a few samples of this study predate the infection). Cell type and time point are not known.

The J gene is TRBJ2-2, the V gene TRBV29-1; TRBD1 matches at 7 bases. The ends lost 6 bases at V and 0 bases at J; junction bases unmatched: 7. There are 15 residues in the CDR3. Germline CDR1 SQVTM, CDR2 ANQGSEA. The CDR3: CSVQTGQSNTGELFF. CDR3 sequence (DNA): TGCAGCGTCCAGACAGGGCAGTCGAACACCGGGGAGCTGTTTTTT.

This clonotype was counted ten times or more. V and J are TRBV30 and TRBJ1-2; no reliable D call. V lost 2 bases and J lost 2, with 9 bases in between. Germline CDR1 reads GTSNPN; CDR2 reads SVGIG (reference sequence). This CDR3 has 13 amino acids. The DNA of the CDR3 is TGTGCCTGGAGTAAGAACCTAAACTATGGCTACACCTTC. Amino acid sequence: CAWSKNLNYGYTF. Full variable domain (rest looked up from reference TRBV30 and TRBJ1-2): SQTIHQWPATLVQPVGSPLSLECTVEGTSNPNLYWYRQAAGRGLQLLFYSVGIGQISSEVPQNLSASRPQDRQFILSSKKLLLSDSGFYLCAWSKNLNYGYTFGSGTRLTVV.

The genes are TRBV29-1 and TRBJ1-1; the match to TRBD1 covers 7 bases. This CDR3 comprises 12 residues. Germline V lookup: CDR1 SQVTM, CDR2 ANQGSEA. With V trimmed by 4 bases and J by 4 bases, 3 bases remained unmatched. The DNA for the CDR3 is TGCAGCGTTGTTGCAGGGGGCACTGAAGCTTTCTTT. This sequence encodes CSVVAGGTEAFF.

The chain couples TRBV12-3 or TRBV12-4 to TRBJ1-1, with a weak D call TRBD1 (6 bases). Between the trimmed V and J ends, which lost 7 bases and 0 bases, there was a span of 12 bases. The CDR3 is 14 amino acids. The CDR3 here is CASIFTGMNTEAFF. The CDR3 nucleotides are TGTGCCAGCATCTTCACAGGGATGAACACTGAAGCTTTCTTT.

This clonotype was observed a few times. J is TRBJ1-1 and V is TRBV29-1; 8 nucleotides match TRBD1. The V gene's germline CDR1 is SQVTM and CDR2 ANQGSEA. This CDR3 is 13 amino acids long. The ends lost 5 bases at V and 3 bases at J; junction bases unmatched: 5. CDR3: CSVCDRGDTEAFF. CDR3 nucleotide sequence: TGCAGCGTTTGTGACAGGGGTGACACTGAAGCTTTCTTT.

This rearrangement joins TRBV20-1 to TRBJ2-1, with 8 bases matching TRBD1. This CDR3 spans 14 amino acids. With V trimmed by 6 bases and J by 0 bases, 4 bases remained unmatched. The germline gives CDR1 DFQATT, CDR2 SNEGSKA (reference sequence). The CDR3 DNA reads TGCAGTGCAGAGGGACAGGACTCCTACAATGAGCAGTTCTTC. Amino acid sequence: CSAEGQDSYNEQFF.

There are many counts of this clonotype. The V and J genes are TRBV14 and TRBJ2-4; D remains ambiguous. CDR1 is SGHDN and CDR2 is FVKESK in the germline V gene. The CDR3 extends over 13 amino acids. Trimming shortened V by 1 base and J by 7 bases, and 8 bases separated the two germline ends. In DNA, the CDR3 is TGTGCCAGCAGCCAAGCACCTGGGAACATTCAGTACTTC. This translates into CASSQAPGNIQYF.

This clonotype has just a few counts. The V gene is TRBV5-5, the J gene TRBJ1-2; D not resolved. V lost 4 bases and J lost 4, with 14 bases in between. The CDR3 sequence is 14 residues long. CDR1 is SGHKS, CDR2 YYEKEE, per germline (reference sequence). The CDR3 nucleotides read TGTGCCAGCAGCATCGGACTCCCCCCCTATGGCTACACCTTC. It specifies CASSIGLPPYGYTF.

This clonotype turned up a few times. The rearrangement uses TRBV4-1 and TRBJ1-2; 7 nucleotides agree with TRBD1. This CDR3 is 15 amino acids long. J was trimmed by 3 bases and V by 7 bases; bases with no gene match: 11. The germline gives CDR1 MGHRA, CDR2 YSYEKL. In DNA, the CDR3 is TGCGCCAGCACCCTGTTAGGACAGGTCGACTATGGCTACACCTTC. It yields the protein CASTLLGQVDYGYTF.

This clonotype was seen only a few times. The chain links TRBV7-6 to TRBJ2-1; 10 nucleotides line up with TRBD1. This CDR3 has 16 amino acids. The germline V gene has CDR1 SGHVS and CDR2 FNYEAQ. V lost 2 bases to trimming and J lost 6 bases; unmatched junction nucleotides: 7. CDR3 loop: CASSLSGTGDFNEQFF. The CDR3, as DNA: TGTGCCAGCAGCTTATCCGGGACAGGGGATTTCAATGAGCAGTTCTTC.

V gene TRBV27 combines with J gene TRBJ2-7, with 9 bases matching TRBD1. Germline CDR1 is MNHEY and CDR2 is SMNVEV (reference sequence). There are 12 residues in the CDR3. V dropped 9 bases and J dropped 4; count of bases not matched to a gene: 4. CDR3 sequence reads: CARGDRVYEQYF. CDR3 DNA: TGTGCCAGAGGGGACAGGGTTTACGAGCAGTACTTC.

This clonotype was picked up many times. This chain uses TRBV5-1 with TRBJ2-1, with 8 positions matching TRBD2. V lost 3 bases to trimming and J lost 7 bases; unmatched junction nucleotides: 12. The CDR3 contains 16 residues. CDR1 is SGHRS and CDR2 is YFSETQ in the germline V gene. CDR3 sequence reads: CASSWGRGGKGNEQFF. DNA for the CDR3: TGCGCCAGCAGCTGGGGTCGGGGGGGAAAAGGGAATGAGCAGTTCTTC.

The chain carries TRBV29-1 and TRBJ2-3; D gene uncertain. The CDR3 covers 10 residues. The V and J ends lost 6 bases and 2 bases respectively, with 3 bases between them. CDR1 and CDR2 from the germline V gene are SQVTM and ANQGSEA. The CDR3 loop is CSVNTDTQYF. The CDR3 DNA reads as TGCAGCGTGAACACAGATACGCAGTATTTT.

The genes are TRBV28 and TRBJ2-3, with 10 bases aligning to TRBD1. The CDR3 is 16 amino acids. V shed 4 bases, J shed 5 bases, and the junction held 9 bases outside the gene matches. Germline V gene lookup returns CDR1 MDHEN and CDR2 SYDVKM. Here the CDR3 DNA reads TGTGCCAGCAGTTCCGGGACAGGGGTTTTCATAGATACGCAGTATTTT. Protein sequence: CASSSGTGVFIDTQYF.

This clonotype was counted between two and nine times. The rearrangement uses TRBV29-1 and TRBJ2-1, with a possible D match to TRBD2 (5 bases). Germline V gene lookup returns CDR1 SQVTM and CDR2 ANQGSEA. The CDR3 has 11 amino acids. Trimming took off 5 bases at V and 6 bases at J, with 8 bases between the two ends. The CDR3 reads CSVRDSNEQFF. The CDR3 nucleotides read TGCAGCGTTCGGGATTCCAATGAGCAGTTCTTC.

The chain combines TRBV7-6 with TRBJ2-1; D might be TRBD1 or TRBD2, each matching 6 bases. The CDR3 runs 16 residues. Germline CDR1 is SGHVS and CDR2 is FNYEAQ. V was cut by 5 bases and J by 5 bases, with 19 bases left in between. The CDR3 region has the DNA TGTGCCAGCAGCGCCCGTGGGGGGCCCGCCGACAATGAGCAGTTCTTC. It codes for CASSARGGPADNEQFF.

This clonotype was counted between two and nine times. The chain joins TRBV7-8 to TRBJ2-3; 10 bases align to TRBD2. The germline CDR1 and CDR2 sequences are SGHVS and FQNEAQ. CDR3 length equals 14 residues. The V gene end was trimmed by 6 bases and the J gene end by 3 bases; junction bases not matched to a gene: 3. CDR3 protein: CASRVAGGTDTQYF. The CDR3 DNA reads TGTGCCAGCAGAGTAGCGGGGGGAACAGATACGCAGTATTTT. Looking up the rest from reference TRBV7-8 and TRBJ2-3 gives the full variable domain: GAGVSQSPRYKVAKRGQDVALRCDPISGHVSLFWYQQALGQGPEFLTYFQNEAQLDKSGLPSDRFFAERPEGSVSTLKIQRTQQEDSAVYLCASRVAGGTDTQYFGPGTRLTVL.

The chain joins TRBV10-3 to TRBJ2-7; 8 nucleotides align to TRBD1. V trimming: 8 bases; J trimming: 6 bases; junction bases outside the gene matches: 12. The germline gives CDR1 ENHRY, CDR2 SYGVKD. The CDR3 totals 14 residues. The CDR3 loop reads CAIGDPDRVIEQYF. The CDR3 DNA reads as TGTGCCATCGGGGATCCGGACAGGGTAATCGAGCAGTACTTC.

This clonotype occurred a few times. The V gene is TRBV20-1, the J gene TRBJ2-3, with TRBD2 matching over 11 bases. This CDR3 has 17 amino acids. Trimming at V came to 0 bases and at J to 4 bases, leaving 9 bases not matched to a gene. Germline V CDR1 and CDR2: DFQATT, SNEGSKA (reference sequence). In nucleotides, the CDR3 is TGCAGTGCTAGAGATCCAACGCTAGCGGGAGGCGCAGATACGCAGTATTTT. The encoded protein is CSARDPTLAGGADTQYF.

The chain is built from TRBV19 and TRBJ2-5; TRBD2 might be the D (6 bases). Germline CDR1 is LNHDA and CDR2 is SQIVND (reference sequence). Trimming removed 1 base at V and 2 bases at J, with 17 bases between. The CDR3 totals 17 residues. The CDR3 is CASSIARGGHVQETQYF. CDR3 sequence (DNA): TGTGCCAGTAGTATAGCGCGGGGAGGCCATGTTCAAGAGACCCAGTACTTC.

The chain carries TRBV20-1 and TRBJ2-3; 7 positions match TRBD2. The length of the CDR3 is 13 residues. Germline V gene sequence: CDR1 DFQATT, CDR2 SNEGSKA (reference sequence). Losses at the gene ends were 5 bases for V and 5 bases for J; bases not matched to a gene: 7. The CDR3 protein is CSAPSGAVDTQYF. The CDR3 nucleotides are TGCAGTGCTCCCAGCGGGGCGGTAGATACGCAGTATTTT.

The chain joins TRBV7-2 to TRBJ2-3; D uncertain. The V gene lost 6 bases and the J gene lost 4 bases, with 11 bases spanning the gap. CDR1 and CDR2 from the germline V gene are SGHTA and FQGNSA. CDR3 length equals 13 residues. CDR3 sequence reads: CASREYRSDTQYF. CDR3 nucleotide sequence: TGTGCCAGCAGGGAATATAGGTCAGATACGCAGTATTTT.

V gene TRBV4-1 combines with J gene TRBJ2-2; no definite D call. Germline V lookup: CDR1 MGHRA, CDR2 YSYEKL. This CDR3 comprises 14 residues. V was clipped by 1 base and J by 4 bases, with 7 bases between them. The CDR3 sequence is CASSQGPSTGELFF. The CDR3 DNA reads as TGCGCCAGCAGCCAAGGCCCTAGCACCGGGGAGCTGTTTTTT.

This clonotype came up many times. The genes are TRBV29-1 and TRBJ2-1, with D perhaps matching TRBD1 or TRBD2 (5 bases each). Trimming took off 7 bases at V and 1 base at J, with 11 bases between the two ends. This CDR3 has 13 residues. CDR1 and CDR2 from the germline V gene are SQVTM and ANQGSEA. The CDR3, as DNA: TGCAGCGGCGACAGAGGGTCCTACAATGAGCAGTTCTTC. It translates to CSGDRGSYNEQFF.

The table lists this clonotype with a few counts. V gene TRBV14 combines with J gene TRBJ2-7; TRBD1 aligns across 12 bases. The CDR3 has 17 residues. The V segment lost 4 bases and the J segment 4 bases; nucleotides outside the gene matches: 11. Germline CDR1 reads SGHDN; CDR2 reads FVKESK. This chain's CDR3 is CASSPGYMGQGAYEQYF. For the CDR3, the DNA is TGTGCCAGCAGCCCAGGGTATATGGGACAGGGGGCGTACGAGCAGTACTTC. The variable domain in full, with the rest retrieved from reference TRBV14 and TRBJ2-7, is EAGVTQFPSHSVIEKGQTVTLRCDPISGHDNLYWYRRVMGKEIKFLLHFVKESKQDESGMPNNRFLAERTGGTYSTLKVQPAELEDSGVYFCASSPGYMGQGAYEQYFGPGTRLTVT.

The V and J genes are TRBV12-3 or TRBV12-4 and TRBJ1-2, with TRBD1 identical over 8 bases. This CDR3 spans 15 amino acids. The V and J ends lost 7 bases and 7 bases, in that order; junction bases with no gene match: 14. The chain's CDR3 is CASTGGEGTGGGYTF. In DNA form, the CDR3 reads TGTGCCAGCACCGGGGGAGAAGGGACAGGAGGTGGCTACACCTTC.

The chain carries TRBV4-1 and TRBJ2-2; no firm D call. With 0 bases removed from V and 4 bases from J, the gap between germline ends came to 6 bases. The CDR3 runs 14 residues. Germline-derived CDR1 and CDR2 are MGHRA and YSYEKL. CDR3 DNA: TGCGCCAGCAGCCAAGAGTCAGTCACCGGGGAGCTGTTTTTT. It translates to CASSQESVTGELFF.